This entry is about one T cell receptor beta chain. Sequencing was performed with immunoSEQ multiplex PCR; in TCRdb, only in-frame clones are kept and a portion is missing. The sample holds under 350,000 clones, roughly 91% seen once. These data originate in a study of blood T cell repertoires in COVID-19. Overall study context: Acute and convalescent COVID-19 samples came from the United States, Italy and Spain.

Germline trimming cut 0 bases from V and 8 bases from J; bases unmatched to any gene: 8. CDR1 is SGHTS and CDR2 is YDEGEE in the germline V gene. CDR3 length equals 16 residues. The chain combines TRBV5-8 with TRBJ2-1, with 10 bases fitting TRBD2. The sample was peripheral blood. The receptor's source is a man between 40 and 49 years old with acute or convalescent COVID-19. Here the CDR3 DNA reads TGTGCCAGCAGCTTGGGCCTAGCGGGGGCCGGGGATGAGCAGTTCTTC. Translating gives CASSLGLAGAGDEQFF.